This TCR beta chain was retrieved from a study of T cell responses to AZD1222 COVID-19 vaccine. Study-wide results and caveats: Reports say nearly half of spike-specific TCRs go after unmutated variant regions. Spike-spanning, vaccine-associated CD4 TCRs were dominant at 160-218 and 743-854. There were mostly white British donors and more females than males, and clonal diversity was possibly underestimated.

The count of this clone is one. The antigen is unknown. Doses given second, at about 4 or about 12 weeks, were pooled. Here immunoSEQ multiplex PCR was the method, and the copy in TCRdb shows in-frame clones only, minus some. Of roughly 160,000 clones detected, 70% to 90% appear once; the ten largest clones hold about 1%. This clonotype was sampled from an adult who received the AZD1222 COVID-19 vaccine. This specimen was peripheral blood, taken 28 days after the second AZD1222 dose.

The CDR3 spells CASSLVLLAGSQETQYF. CDR3 nucleotide sequence: TGTGCCAGCAGCTTAGTCTTGCTAGCGGGGAGTCAAGAGACCCAGTACTTC. This chain connects TRBV7-2 to TRBJ2-5, with 9 bases aligning to TRBD2. Germline values: CDR1 SGHTA, CDR2 FQGNSA. The CDR3 runs to 17 residues. Unmatched junction bases numbered 8, after V lost 1 base and J lost 2 bases.